This T cell receptor delta chain came from a study of γδ T cells in repeated Plasmodium falciparum infection. Germline CDR1 is TSWWSYY and CDR2 is QGS. The CDR3 has 19 amino acids. TCRdb reanalysed the multiplex PCR reads via CATT. The sample yields approximately 90,000 delta-chain clones, less than 1% seen once. This clone was detected a few times. TCRdb's protein for this DNA is that of a much larger clone and differs from the translation at residue 15, likely a read error; the protein shown is the DNA translation. Flow sorting of PBMC yielded separate Vgamma9/Vdelta2+ and Vdelta2-negative gammadelta T cell populations for bulk repertoire analysis.

The clonotype comes from a pool of human donors (malaria-infected and uninfected, not separated). Sequenced material: gamma-delta T cells from blood. The V gene is TRDV1, the J gene TRDJ1; TRDD3 aligns across 9 bases. No J segment appears in TCRdb, so it was assigned here by matching the sequence to germline. CDR3 DNA: TGTGCTCTTGGGGAATTCGGCATTTTCTGGGGGATCTTCACCGGTAAACTCATCTTT. Its translation: CALGEFGIFWGIFTGKLIF.